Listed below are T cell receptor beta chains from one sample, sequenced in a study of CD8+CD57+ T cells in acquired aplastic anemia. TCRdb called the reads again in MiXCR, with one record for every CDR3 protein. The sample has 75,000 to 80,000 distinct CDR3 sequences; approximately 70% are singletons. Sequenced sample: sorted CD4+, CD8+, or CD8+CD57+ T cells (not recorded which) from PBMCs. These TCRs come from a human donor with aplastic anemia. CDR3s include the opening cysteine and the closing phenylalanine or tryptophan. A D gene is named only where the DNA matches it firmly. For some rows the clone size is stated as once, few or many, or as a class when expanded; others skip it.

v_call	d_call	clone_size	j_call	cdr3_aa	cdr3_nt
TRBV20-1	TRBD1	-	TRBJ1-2	CSARDLGTGVTYGYTF	TGCAGTGCTAGAGATTTGGGGACAGGGGTCACCTATGGCTACACCTTC
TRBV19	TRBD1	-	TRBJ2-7	CASSQTTGEDEQYF	TGTGCCAGCAGTCAAACGACAGGGGAAGACGAGCAGTACTTC
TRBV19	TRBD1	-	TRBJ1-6	CASSVRDRVYSPLHF	TGTGCCAGTAGTGTCCGGGACAGGGTATATTCACCCCTCCACTTT
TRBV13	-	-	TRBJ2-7	CASSLHHEQYF	TGTGCCAGCAGCTTACACCACGAGCAGTACTTC
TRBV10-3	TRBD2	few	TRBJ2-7	CAISDRGTSGAYEQYF	TGTGCCATCAGTGACAGAGGGACTAGCGGGGCCTACGAGCAGTACTTC
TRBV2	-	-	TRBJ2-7	CASSSLDRNHEQYF	TGTGCCAGCAGTTCCCTGGACAGAAACCACGAGCAGTACTTC
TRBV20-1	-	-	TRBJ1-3	CSASPQEFSGNTIYF	TGCAGTGCTTCCCCCCAGGAGTTCTCTGGAAACACCATATATTTT
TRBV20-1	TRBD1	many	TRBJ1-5	CSAHTGGGNQPQHF	TGCAGTGCTCACACAGGGGGCGGCAATCAGCCCCAGCATTTT
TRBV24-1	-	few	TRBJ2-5	CATSAQGAQETQYF	TGTGCCACCAGTGCCCAGGGAGCGCAAGAGACCCAGTACTTC
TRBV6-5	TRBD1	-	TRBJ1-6	CASSYPGTGVASPLHF	TGTGCCAGCAGTTATCCCGGGACAGGGGTCGCATCACCCCTCCACTTT
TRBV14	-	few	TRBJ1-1	CASSQIRSQTEAFF	TGTGCCAGCAGCCAGATACGGAGTCAAACTGAAGCTTTCTTT
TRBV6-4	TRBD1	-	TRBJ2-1	CASSGQGVNNEQFF	TGTGCCAGCAGTGGACAGGGGGTAAACAATGAGCAGTTCTTC
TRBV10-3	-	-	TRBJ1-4	CLICPQFNEKLFF	TGTCTTATATGCCCGCAGTTCAATGAAAAACTGTTTTTT
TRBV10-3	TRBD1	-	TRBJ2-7	CAISESNRGEDF	TGTGCCATCAGTGAGTCGAACAGGGGAGAGGACTTC
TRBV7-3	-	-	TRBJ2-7	CASSWAGLYEQYF	TGTGCCAGCAGCTGGGCGGGGCTCTACGAGCAGTACTTC
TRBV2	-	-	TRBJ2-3	CARGDPDTQYF	TGTGCCAGGGGGGATCCAGATACGCAGTATTTT
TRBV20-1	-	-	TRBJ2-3	CSARGGGAGMVNEQYF	TGCAGTGCTAGGGGGGGAGGAGCGGGTATGGTCAATGAGCAGTATTTT
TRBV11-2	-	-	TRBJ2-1	CASSVEGPAAYNEQFF	TGTGCCAGCAGCGTAGAGGGACCAGCGGCTTACAATGAGCAGTTCTTC
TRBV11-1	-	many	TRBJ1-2	CASSLGSTELSYGYTF	TGTGCCAGCAGCTTAGGGTCGACGGAGCTTAGCTATGGCTACACCTTC
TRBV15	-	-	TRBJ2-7	CATSPRGPYEQYF	TGTGCCACCAGCCCGCGGGGCCCATACGAGCAGTACTTC
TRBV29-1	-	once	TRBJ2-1	CSVAPGPEQFF	TGCAGCGTTGCCCCGGGGCCGGAGCAGTTCTTC
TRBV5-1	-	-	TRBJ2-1	CASSLVAADNEQFF	TGTGCCAGCAGCTTAGTGGCGGCCGACAATGAGCAGTTCTTC
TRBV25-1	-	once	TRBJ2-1	CASLDFSPGNEQFF	TGTGCCAGCTTAGACTTCTCCCCTGGAAATGAGCAGTTCTTC
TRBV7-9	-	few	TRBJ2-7	CASSWTDLYEQYF	TGTGCCAGCAGCTGGACGGATCTATACGAGCAGTACTTC
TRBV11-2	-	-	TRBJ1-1	CASSLVEGEAFF	TGTGCCAGCAGCTTAGTCGAGGGCGAAGCTTTCTTT
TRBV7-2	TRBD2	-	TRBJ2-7	CASRYKRESYEQYF	TGTGCCAGCAGATACAAGCGGGAGTCCTACGAGCAGTACTTC
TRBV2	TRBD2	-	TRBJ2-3	CASSELGGGADTQYF	TGTGCCAGCAGTGAACTTGGCGGGGGGGCAGATACGCAGTATTTT
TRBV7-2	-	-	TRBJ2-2	CASSFGWTGELFF	TGTGCCAGCAGCTTCGGGTGGACCGGGGAGCTGTTTTTT
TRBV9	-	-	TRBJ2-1	CASNPGSSYNEQFF	TGTGCCAGCAACCCAGGCTCGTCCTACAATGAGCAGTTCTTC
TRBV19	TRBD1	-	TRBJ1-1	CASSIQRTGQAFF	TGTGCCAGTAGTATCCAGAGGACAGGGCAGGCTTTCTTT
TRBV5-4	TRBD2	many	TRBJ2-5	CASSPGWGGEETQYF	TGTGCCAGCAGCCCCGGGTGGGGGGGTGAAGAGACCCAGTACTTC
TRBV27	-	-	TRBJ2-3	CASSLRAVGRTQYF	TGTGCCAGCAGTTTACGAGCGGTAGGGCGTACGCAGTATTTT
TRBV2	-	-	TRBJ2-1	CASNARAPEQFF	TGTGCCAGCAACGCTAGAGCGCCAGAGCAGTTCTTC
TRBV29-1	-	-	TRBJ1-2	CSVEMGDPYGYTF	TGCAGCGTTGAGATGGGGGACCCTTATGGCTACACCTTC
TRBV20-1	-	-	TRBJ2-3	CSADRADTQYF	TGCAGTGCTGACCGGGCAGATACGCAGTATTTT
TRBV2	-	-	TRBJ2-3	CASRRTGWNADTQYF	TGTGCCAGCAGGCGGACTGGGTGGAACGCAGATACGCAGTATTTT